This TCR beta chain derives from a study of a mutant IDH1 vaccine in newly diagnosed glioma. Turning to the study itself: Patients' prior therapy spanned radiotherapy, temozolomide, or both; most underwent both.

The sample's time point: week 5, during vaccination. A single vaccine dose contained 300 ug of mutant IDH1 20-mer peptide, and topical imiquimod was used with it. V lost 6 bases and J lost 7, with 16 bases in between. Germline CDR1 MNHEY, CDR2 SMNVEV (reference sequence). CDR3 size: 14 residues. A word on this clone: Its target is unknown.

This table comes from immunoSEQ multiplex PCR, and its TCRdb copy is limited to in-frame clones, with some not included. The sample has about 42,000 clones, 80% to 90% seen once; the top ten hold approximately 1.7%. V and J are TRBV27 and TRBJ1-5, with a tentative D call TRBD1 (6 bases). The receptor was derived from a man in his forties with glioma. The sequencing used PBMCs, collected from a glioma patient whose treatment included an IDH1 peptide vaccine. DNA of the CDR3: TGTGCCAGCAGCCCCCACAGGGTACAGCAGCCCCAGCATTTT. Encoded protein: CASSPHRVQQPQHF.